This T cell receptor (beta chain) stems from a study of control samples from healthy donors and cancer patients. TCRdb's table, derived via immunoSEQ multiplex PCR, lists solely in-frame clones and lacks some. The sample lists some 130,000 clones; roughly 90% were seen once. This clone was recorded once. Germline CDR1 and CDR2: SGHAT and FQNNGV. V lost 3 bases to trimming and J lost 5 bases, with 10 bases between them. The CDR3 is made up of 13 amino acids. The chain links TRBV11-2 to TRBJ2-5; D ambiguous. The receptor's source is a woman aged 45 to 65 in good health. Input material: blood. CDR3 sequence: CASSLIGTETQYF. CDR3 DNA: TGTGCCAGCAGCTTGATTGGAACCGAGACCCAGTACTTC.